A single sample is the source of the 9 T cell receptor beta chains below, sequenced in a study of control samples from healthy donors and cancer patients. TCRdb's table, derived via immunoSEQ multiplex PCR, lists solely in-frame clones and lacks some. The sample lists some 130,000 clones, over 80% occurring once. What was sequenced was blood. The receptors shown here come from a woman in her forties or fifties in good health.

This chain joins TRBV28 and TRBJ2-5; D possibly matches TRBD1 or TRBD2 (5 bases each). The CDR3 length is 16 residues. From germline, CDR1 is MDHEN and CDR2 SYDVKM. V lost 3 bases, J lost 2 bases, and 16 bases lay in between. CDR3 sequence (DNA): TGTGCCAGCAGTTTTCGGCCGGGGCACCTACAAGAGACCCAGTACTTC. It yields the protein CASSFRPGHLQETQYF.

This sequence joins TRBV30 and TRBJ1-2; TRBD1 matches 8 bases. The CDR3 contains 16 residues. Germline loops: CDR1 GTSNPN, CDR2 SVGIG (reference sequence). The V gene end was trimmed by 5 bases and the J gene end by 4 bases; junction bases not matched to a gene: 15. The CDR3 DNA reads TGTGCCTGGGGCACGGTAGGACAGGGTCGTGTCTATGGCTACACCTTC. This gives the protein CAWGTVGQGRVYGYTF.

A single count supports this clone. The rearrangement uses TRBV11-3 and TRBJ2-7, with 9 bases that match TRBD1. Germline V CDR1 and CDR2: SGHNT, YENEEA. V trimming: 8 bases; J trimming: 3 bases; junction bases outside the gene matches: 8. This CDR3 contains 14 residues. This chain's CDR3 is CASQLGQGSYEQYF. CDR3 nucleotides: TGTGCCAGCCAATTAGGACAGGGGAGCTACGAGCAGTACTTC.

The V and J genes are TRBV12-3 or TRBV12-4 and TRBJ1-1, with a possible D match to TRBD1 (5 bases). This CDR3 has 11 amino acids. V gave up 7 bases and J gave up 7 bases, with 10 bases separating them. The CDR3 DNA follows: TGTGCCAGCACGGGGGGATTTGAAGCTTTCTTT. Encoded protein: CASTGGFEAFF.

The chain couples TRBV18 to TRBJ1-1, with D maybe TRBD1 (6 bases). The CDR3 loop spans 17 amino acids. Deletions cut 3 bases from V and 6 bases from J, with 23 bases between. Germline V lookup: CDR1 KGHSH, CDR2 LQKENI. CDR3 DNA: TGTGCCAGCTCACCTCCCCAGGGGCAGCGGCGAGGTGCTGAAGCTTTCTTT. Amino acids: CASSPPQGQRRGAEAFF.

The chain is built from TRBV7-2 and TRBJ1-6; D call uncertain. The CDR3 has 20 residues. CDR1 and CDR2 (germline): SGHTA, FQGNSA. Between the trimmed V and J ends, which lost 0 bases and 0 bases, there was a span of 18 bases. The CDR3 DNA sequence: TGTGCCAGCAGCTTAGCTCATCCCAGCCGTTATAGCTCCTATAATTCACCCCTCCACTTT. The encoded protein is CASSLAHPSRYSSYNSPLHF.

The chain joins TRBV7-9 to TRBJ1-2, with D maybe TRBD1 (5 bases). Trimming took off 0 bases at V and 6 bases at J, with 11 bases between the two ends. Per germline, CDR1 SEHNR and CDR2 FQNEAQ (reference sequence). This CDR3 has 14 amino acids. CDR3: CASSLAKTGDGYTF. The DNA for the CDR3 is TGTGCCAGCAGCTTAGCGAAAACAGGTGATGGCTACACCTTC.

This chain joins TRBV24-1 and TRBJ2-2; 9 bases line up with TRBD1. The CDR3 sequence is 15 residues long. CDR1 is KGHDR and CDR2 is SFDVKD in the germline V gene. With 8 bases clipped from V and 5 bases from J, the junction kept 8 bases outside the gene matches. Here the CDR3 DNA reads TGTGCCACCACCGCCGGGACAGGGAGGACCGGGGAGCTGTTTTTT. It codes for CATTAGTGRTGELFF.

The DNA of the CDR3 is TGCGCCAGCAGTGAGTCGGTTGAAAAACTGTTTTTT. It specifies CASSESVEKLFF. The rearrangement uses TRBV10-2 and TRBJ1-4; no reliable D call. The CDR3 is 12 amino acids. Germline V CDR1 and CDR2: WSHSY, SAAADI. Trimming left V 0 bases short and J 7 bases short, with 3 bases between.